These 21 T cell receptor beta chains were all obtained from the same sample, sequenced in a study of HIV-infected patients and healthy controls. Each CDR3 protein is one row after TCRdb ran MiXCR on the 5' RACE reads. There are around 58,000 distinct CDR3 sequences in the sample; less than 20% occur only once, and more than 1.4% lies in the top ten. The sample taken for sequencing was CD4+ T cells from blood. The origin of the receptors is a human donor in good health.

The chain links TRBV7-3 to TRBJ1-1, with D possibly being TRBD1 (6 bases). From germline, CDR1 is SGHTA and CDR2 FQGTGA. This CDR3 region has 16 residues. The V gene lost 5 bases and the J gene lost 4 bases, with 20 bases spanning the gap. CDR3 nucleotide sequence: TGTGCCAGCAGCCCCGGTGGAGGTACAGGGTCCACTGAAGCTTTCTTT. Translation gives CASSPGGGTGSTEAFF.

This clonotype was recorded at least ten times. This chain uses TRBV29-1 with TRBJ2-3, with D perhaps assigned TRBD1 or TRBD2 (5 bases each). Trimming took 2 bases from V and 3 from J, leaving 12 bases between them. The CDR3 is made up of 14 amino acids. Germline V gives CDR1 SQVTM, CDR2 ANQGSEA. The CDR3 bases are TGCAGCGTTGAATTAAATTGGGGGACAGATACGCAGTATTTT. Protein: CSVELNWGTDTQYF.

This clonotype has ten or more counts. The chain recombines TRBV19 with TRBJ2-6; TRBD2 might be the D (5 bases). This CDR3 has 16 amino acids. Per the germline V gene, CDR1 is LNHDA and CDR2 is SQIVND (reference sequence). Trimming took off 6 bases at V and 1 base at J, with 13 bases between the two ends. CDR3 region: CASSHLGLSGANVLTF. CDR3 sequence (DNA): TGTGCCAGTAGCCATCTTGGACTGTCTGGGGCCAACGTCCTGACTTTC.

This clonotype was seen at least ten times. This chain connects TRBV5-1 to TRBJ2-3; 8 bases agree with TRBD1. The CDR3 sequence is 16 residues long. Germline-derived CDR1 and CDR2 are SGHRS and YFSETQ. V lost 3 bases and J lost 4; bases outside the gene matches: 10. The CDR3 region is CASSYTGGNSADTQYF. The CDR3 DNA is TGCGCCAGCAGCTATACAGGGGGGAATTCGGCAGATACGCAGTATTTT.

In its sample, this clonotype is medium-sized. The chain has TRBV6-2 or TRBV6-3 and TRBJ2-1, with 9 bases identical to TRBD2. V lost 6 bases, J lost 4 bases, and 10 bases stayed unmatched. The germline gives CDR1 MNHEY, CDR2 SVGEGT. This CDR3 comprises 16 residues. The CDR3 sequence is CASREGFSGRYNEQFF. The CDR3 DNA follows: TGTGCCAGCAGGGAGGGCTTTAGCGGGAGATACAATGAGCAGTTCTTC.

The chain links TRBV3-1 to TRBJ1-3; D unresolved. The CDR3 has 14 amino acids. V was pared by 0 bases and J by 6 bases, with 9 bases between. CDR1 and CDR2 (germline): LGHDT, YNNKEL (reference sequence). The CDR3 nucleotides are TGTGCCAGCAGCCAAGACTGGTCCGAAAACACCATATATTTT. Encoded protein: CASSQDWSENTIYF.

This clonotype was detected only once. V gene TRBV20-1 combines with J gene TRBJ2-5; tentative D call: TRBD2 (5 bases). V lost 3 bases to trimming and J lost 5 bases, with 13 bases between them. Germline V gene sequence: CDR1 DFQATT, CDR2 SNEGSKA (reference sequence). The CDR3 loop spans 13 amino acids. The CDR3, as DNA: TGCAGTGCTAGCTCTCCCGGGGTGGAGACCCAGTACTTC. This translates into CSASSPGVETQYF.

This clonotype turned up a few times. The gene calls are TRBV6-1 and TRBJ1-1; D remains ambiguous. This CDR3 comprises 15 residues. Germline CDR1 is MNHNS and CDR2 is SASEGT. V was clipped by 3 bases and J by 13 bases, with 24 bases between them. The CDR3 DNA sequence: TGTGCCAGCAGTGACTATTCCCCAGGTACAGATGTGTATTTCTTT. Translation: CASSDYSPGTDVYFF.

In this sample, this clonotype turned up a few times. One junction end does not reproduce the germline sequence, and a read error may be involved. This chain links TRBV19 with TRBJ1-2; TRBD1 matches at 7 bases. Per the germline V gene, CDR1 is LNHDA and CDR2 is SQIVND (reference sequence). The CDR3 runs to 15 residues. As DNA, the CDR3 is TGTGCCAGTTGCCGTACCGGGACAGAGACCTATCGCTACACCTTC. This gives the protein CASCRTGTETYRYTF.

The V gene is TRBV10-3, the J gene TRBJ2-2; 7 positions agree with TRBD2. The V and J ends lost 7 bases and 4 bases, in that order; junction bases with no gene match: 9. The germline V gene has CDR1 ENHRY and CDR2 SYGVKD. This CDR3 comprises 15 residues. The CDR3 loop reads CAINPREKGTGELFF. CDR3 sequence (DNA): TGTGCCATCAATCCGCGGGAGAAGGGCACCGGGGAGCTGTTTTTT.

The chain links TRBV29-1 to TRBJ1-4; 7 bases are a match to TRBD1. Looked up from germline, CDR1 is SQVTM and CDR2 is ANQGSEA. The ends lost 3 bases at V and 3 bases at J; junction bases unmatched: 10. This CDR3 is built from 16 residues. CDR3 bases: TGCAGCGTTGAGAGGGAGGGGGCCGGCGCTAATGAAAAACTGTTTTTT. It is translated as CSVEREGAGANEKLFF. Full variable domain (outside the CDR3, taken from reference TRBV29-1 and TRBJ1-4): SAVISQKPSRDICQRGTSLTIQCQVDSQVTMMFWYRQQPGQSLTLIATANQGSEATYESGFVIDKFPISRPNLTFSTLTVSNMSPEDSSIYLCSVEREGAGANEKLFFGSGTQLSVL.

This clonotype was counted only a few times. This chain uses TRBV6-5 with TRBJ1-1; D is possibly TRBD1 (5 bases). The CDR3 loop spans 16 amino acids. The V gene's germline CDR1 is MNHEY and CDR2 SVGAGI. V lost 2 bases and J 1 base, leaving 14 bases between the germline ends. The CDR3 protein is CASSYQQWRGNTEAFF. CDR3 DNA: TGTGCCAGCAGTTACCAACAATGGAGGGGGAACACTGAAGCTTTCTTT.

The table lists this clonotype with many counts. This chain uses TRBV29-1 with TRBJ2-1; D is undetermined. Per the germline V gene, CDR1 is SQVTM and CDR2 is ANQGSEA. CDR3 length equals 13 residues. V was pared by 1 base and J by 5 bases, with 9 bases between. CDR3 amino acids: CSVEGPSDNEQFF. The DNA of the CDR3 is TGCAGCGTTGAAGGTCCTTCAGACAATGAGCAGTTCTTC.

This clonotype has only a few counts. V gene TRBV3-1 combines with J gene TRBJ2-7, with TRBD1 matching over 7 bases. Per the germline V gene, CDR1 is LGHDT and CDR2 is YNNKEL (reference sequence). J was trimmed by 5 bases and V by 4 bases; bases with no gene match: 2. This CDR3 region has 12 residues. The DNA for the CDR3 is TGTGCCAGCAGCCCCACAGGGGACGAGCAGTACTTC. Encoded protein: CASSPTGDEQYF.

This rearrangement joins TRBV7-9 to TRBJ1-4; D gene unclear. Germline CDR1 reads SEHNR; CDR2 reads FQNEAQ (reference sequence). The length of the CDR3 is 14 residues. V was trimmed by 0 bases and J by 2 bases, leaving 4 bases between them. As DNA, the CDR3 is TGTGCCAGCAGCTTAGCAGGGACTAATGAAAAACTGTTTTTT. Translating gives CASSLAGTNEKLFF.

This clonotype was observed a handful of times. This chain links TRBV7-3 with TRBJ1-1, with D possibly being TRBD1 (5 bases). The CDR3 is 15 residues long. CDR1 is SGHTA, CDR2 FQGTGA, per germline. Trimming left V 3 bases short and J 1 base short, with 12 bases between. In nucleotides, the CDR3 is TGTGCCAGCAGCTTTTCGGCGGGGGGGAACACTGAAGCTTTCTTT. Translation: CASSFSAGGNTEAFF.

At least ten counts were recorded for this clonotype. The CDR3 coding sequence is TGTGCCAGCAGCCCCCTTAGCGGGGATTTTAGCACAGATACGCAGTATTTT. Amino acid sequence: CASSPLSGDFSTDTQYF. The chain has TRBV4-2 and TRBJ2-3; 8 bases align to TRBD2. The CDR3 consists of 17 residues. Germline V gene data show CDR1 as LGHNA and CDR2 as YNFKEQ. V trimming: 4 bases; J trimming: 0 bases; junction bases outside the gene matches: 9.

This clonotype showed up just a few times. The chain links TRBV6-6 to TRBJ2-1, with TRBD1 matching 9 bases. The CDR3 loop spans 13 amino acids. From germline, CDR1 is MNHNY and CDR2 SVGAGI (reference sequence). V was clipped by 8 bases and J by 13 bases; unmatched bases: 12. CDR3: CASGTGLPGPQFF. In nucleotides, the CDR3 is TGTGCCAGCGGGACAGGGCTTCCTGGCCCCCAGTTCTTC.

The chain couples TRBV12-3 or TRBV12-4 to TRBJ2-1, with 7 bases that match TRBD2. After removal of 1 base from V and 12 bases from J, the junction contained 6 bases not matched to a gene. This CDR3 is 13 amino acids long. CDR3 nucleotides: TGTGCCAGCAGTTTAGTCGCGGGAGAGAGGCAGTTCTTC. Its translation is CASSLVAGERQFF.

This clonotype was seen at least ten times. The V gene is TRBV6-2 or TRBV6-3, the J gene TRBJ2-7; D tentatively reads TRBD1 or TRBD2 (5 bases each). The V end was cut by 5 bases, the J end by 5 bases, with 16 bases between. The germline V gene has CDR1 MNHEY and CDR2 SVGEGT. The CDR3 has 14 amino acids. In nucleotides, the CDR3 is TGTGCCAGCAGTGGGACCTACCCAAGGGACGAGCAGTACTTC. Encoded protein: CASSGTYPRDEQYF.

This clonotype was counted a single time. The chain carries TRBV3-1 and TRBJ2-7, with 9 bases that match TRBD2. V shed 6 bases, J shed 3 bases, and the junction held 6 bases outside the gene matches. This CDR3 comprises 14 residues. Germline lookup yields CDR1 LGHDT and CDR2 YNNKEL (reference sequence). CDR3 in DNA: TGTGCCAGCAGTGGTAGCGGGAGACTCTACGAGCAGTACTTC. This translates into CASSGSGRLYEQYF.